The 32 T cell receptor beta chains given below trace back to one sample, sequenced in a study of T cells in Graves' hyperthyroidism and ophthalmopathy. Researchers took RNA transcripts and amplified the TCR beta CDR3 regions from them. First-round RT-PCR of the TCR CDR3 relied on the HTBI primer set. TCRdb re-analysed the multiplex PCR reads in MiXCR, keeping a single row per CDR3 protein. The repertoire consists of roughly 700,000 distinct CDR3 sequences, with about 18% occurring once and the leading ten covering 15%. Sample: blood. The receptors stem from a man in his fifties with Graves' hyperthyroidism.

This clonotype was seen at least ten times. The genes are TRBV28 and TRBJ2-7, with unresolved D. Looked up from germline, CDR1 is MDHEN and CDR2 is SYDVKM. The length of the CDR3 is 11 residues. V was shortened by 10 bases and J by 0 bases, with 7 bases between the two germline ends. CDR3 nucleotide sequence: TGTGCCACCAGGTCCTCCTACGAGCAGTACTTC. This translates into CATRSSYEQYF.

This clonotype was observed a few times. V and J are TRBV6-2 or TRBV6-3 and TRBJ2-3; no clear D. The CDR3 sequence is 17 residues long. Trimming took off 3 bases at V and 0 bases at J, with 16 bases between the two ends. Per germline, CDR1 MNHEY and CDR2 SVGEGT. The CDR3 DNA reads as TGTGCCAGCAGTTATATGGTAGGCAGAGTAAGCACAGATACGCAGTATTTT. This translates into CASSYMVGRVSTDTQYF.

The chain links TRBV29-1 to TRBJ2-2; D gene unclear. Trimming removed 5 bases from V and 6 bases from J, with 10 bases in between. The CDR3 contains 12 residues. From germline, CDR1 is SQVTM and CDR2 ANQGSEA. The CDR3 coding sequence is TGCAGCGTTCTGTCCCACGCCGGGGAGCTGTTTTTT. It specifies CSVLSHAGELFF.

The CDR3 DNA reads as TGTGCCAGCAGTTTTTGCGTCGAGCAGTACTTC. Protein sequence: CASSFCVEQYF. The rearrangement uses TRBV12-3 or TRBV12-4 and TRBJ2-7, with D unclear. V lost 3 bases to trimming and J lost 6 bases, with 6 bases between them. The CDR3 runs 11 residues.

This clonotype was seen at least ten times. V and J are TRBV28 and TRBJ2-1; possibly TRBD2 for D (6 bases). Between the trimmed V and J ends, which lost 6 bases and 3 bases, there was a span of 15 bases. The CDR3 is 15 residues long. Germline loops: CDR1 MDHEN, CDR2 SYDVKM. In DNA form, the CDR3 reads TGTGCCAGCAGACCCCGGACCGGGAGCTACAATGAGCAGTTCTTC. This encodes CASRPRTGSYNEQFF.

This clonotype came up many times. This sequence joins TRBV5-5 and TRBJ2-7, with D hard to call. V was clipped by 5 bases and J by 9 bases, with 24 bases between them. CDR3 length equals 15 residues. Germline V gene sequence: CDR1 SGHKS, CDR2 YYEKEE (reference sequence). CDR3 nucleotide sequence: TGTGCCAGCAGTCCCGTGGCAGCAGATATCCTGGGGCAGTACTTC. Translating it yields CASSPVAADILGQYF.

This clonotype was detected ten times or more. This chain connects TRBV12-3 or TRBV12-4 to TRBJ2-2, with unresolved D. Trimming took 0 bases from V and 5 from J, leaving 7 bases between them. The CDR3 consists of 14 residues. The CDR3 DNA follows: TGTGCCAGCAGTTTAGCCAGAAGGACCGGGGAGCTGTTTTTT. Its translation is CASSLARRTGELFF.

This clonotype was seen ten or more times. The genes are TRBV6-1 and TRBJ1-2; D ambiguous. The CDR3 runs to 15 residues. Looked up from germline, CDR1 is MNHNS and CDR2 is SASEGT. The V end lost 5 bases, the J end lost 4 bases, and 17 bases lay between the germline ends. The CDR3 DNA follows: TGTGCCAGCAGTCCTAGTGGTAGGGAGTTCTATGGCTACACCTTC. Amino acids: CASSPSGREFYGYTF.

V and J are TRBV27 and TRBJ1-2; D ambiguous. The CDR3 covers 14 residues. CDR1 and CDR2 (germline): MNHEY, SMNVEV (reference sequence). Trimming pared 5 bases from V and 0 bases from J, leaving 10 bases between. The CDR3 sequence is CASSPRSPNYGYTF. CDR3 coding DNA: TGTGCCAGCAGTCCTAGGAGTCCTAACTATGGCTACACCTTC.

This CDR3 is CSARGDRVTGANVLTF. The DNA for the CDR3 is TGCAGTGCCCGCGGGGACAGAGTAACTGGGGCCAACGTCCTGACTTTC. J is TRBJ2-6 and V is TRBV20-1, with a possible D match to TRBD1 (7 bases). The CDR3 is made up of 16 amino acids. The V gene's germline CDR1 is DFQATT and CDR2 SNEGSKA (reference sequence). Trimming shortened V by 6 bases and J by 2 bases, and 17 bases separated the two germline ends.

The chain has TRBV30 and TRBJ1-5; weak D call: TRBD1 (6 bases). This CDR3 comprises 13 residues. Germline V gene data show CDR1 as GTSNPN and CDR2 as SVGIG (reference sequence). This chain's CDR3 is CALRGGSNQPQHF. CDR3 DNA sequence: TGTGCACTGAGGGGGGGCAGCAATCAGCCCCAGCATTTT.

This chain links TRBV11-2 with TRBJ2-7, with D hard to call. CDR3 length: 11 amino acids. Germline V gives CDR1 SGHAT, CDR2 FQNNGV. V lost 5 bases and J lost 3, with 5 bases in between. CDR3 in DNA: TGTGCCAGCAGCGGGATCTACGAGCAGTACTTC. It is translated as CASSGIYEQYF.

This clonotype was counted ten times or more. The chain couples TRBV5-1 to TRBJ2-6, with TRBD1 as a possible D gene (5 bases). The CDR3 consists of 18 residues. V was cut by 2 bases and J by 0 bases, with 15 bases left in between. Germline V CDR1 and CDR2: SGHRS, YFSETQ. The CDR3 region has the DNA TGCGCCAGCAGCTTTTCGCGGCAGGGCGGCTCTGGGGCCAACGTCCTGACTTTC. Translated: CASSFSRQGGSGANVLTF.

The rearrangement joins TRBV7-8 to TRBJ2-1; TRBD2 matches 7 bases. The CDR3 contains 15 residues. Germline CDR1 and CDR2: SGHVS and FQNEAQ. The V gene end was trimmed by 2 bases and the J gene end by 9 bases; junction bases not matched to a gene: 10. CDR3 amino acids: CASSLSSGNGGEQFF. The DNA of the CDR3 is TGTGCCAGCAGCTTATCTAGCGGTAATGGGGGTGAGCAGTTCTTC.

There are many counts of this clonotype. This chain links TRBV12-3 or TRBV12-4 with TRBJ2-2; 9 positions match TRBD1. This CDR3 is 15 amino acids long. V trimming: 6 bases; J trimming: 1 base; junction bases outside the gene matches: 3. The CDR3 region has the DNA TGTGCCAGCAGGCCGGGACAGGGGAACACCGGGGAGCTGTTTTTT. Its protein is CASRPGQGNTGELFF.

This clonotype was picked up many times. The V and J genes are TRBV5-1 and TRBJ2-7; 9 bases fit TRBD2. Looked up from germline, CDR1 is SGHRS and CDR2 is YFSETQ. CDR3 length: 15 residues. Trimming cost V 0 bases and J 2 bases; bases outside gene matches: 3. The CDR3 sequence: CASSLVSGGTYEQYF. The CDR3 region has the DNA TGCGCCAGCAGCTTGGTTAGCGGGGGAACCTACGAGCAGTACTTC.

The sample holds many counts of this clonotype. The chain combines TRBV20-1 with TRBJ2-1; no clear D. Germline loops: CDR1 DFQATT, CDR2 SNEGSKA (reference sequence). The CDR3 is made up of 14 amino acids. The germline V and J ends were trimmed by 7 bases and 0 bases, with 13 bases remaining between them. In nucleotides, the CDR3 is TGCAGTGTCTTCCGGGTTAGCTCCTACAATGAGCAGTTCTTC. Amino acid sequence: CSVFRVSSYNEQFF.

The rearrangement joins TRBV3-1 to TRBJ2-1; 7 bases match TRBD2. Germline loops: CDR1 LGHDT, CDR2 YNNKEL (reference sequence). J gave up 3 bases and V 4 bases, and 3 bases lay outside the gene matches. The CDR3 runs 14 residues. The CDR3 coding sequence is TGTGCCAGCAGCCGTAGGGACTACTACAATGAGCAGTTCTTC. Amino acid sequence: CASSRRDYYNEQFF.

In this sample, this clonotype turned up a few times. V usage is TRBV11-3 and J usage is TRBJ2-7; D is perhaps TRBD2 (5 bases). Per germline, CDR1 SGHNT and CDR2 YENEEA. Deletions cut 0 bases from V and 2 bases from J, with 23 bases between. The CDR3 is made up of 19 amino acids. The CDR3 DNA sequence: TGTGCCAGCAGCTTAGACCCAATTATCGGCAGCGGAACCACCTACGAGCAGTACTTC. Translating gives CASSLDPIIGSGTTYEQYF.

This clonotype was counted at least ten times. The chain joins TRBV11-2 to TRBJ1-2, with 7 bases matching TRBD1. The CDR3 length is 17 residues. Germline CDR1 SGHAT, CDR2 FQNNGV. V dropped 4 bases and J dropped 3; count of bases not matched to a gene: 14. CDR3 region: CASSSGSRGRDDYGYTF. The CDR3 DNA follows: TGTGCCAGCAGCTCGGGCTCCAGGGGGAGAGATGACTATGGCTACACCTTC.

This clonotype was observed many times. V gene TRBV6-2 or TRBV6-3 combines with J gene TRBJ2-1; D is ambiguous. The ends were cut back, 6 bases at V and 1 base at J, with 16 bases in the middle. This CDR3 region has 16 residues. The germline CDR1 and CDR2 sequences are MNHEY and SVGEGT. CDR3 nucleotides: TGTGCCAGCAGCACAAGGACGGCCAAATCCTACAATGAGCAGTTCTTC. It encodes CASSTRTAKSYNEQFF.

This clonotype came up a few times. This chain joins TRBV29-1 and TRBJ1-2; TRBD1 matches 10 bases. This CDR3 spans 14 amino acids. Germline CDR1 SQVTM, CDR2 ANQGSEA. V lost 4 bases to trimming and J lost 6 bases; unmatched junction nucleotides: 8. The CDR3 DNA sequence: TGCAGCGTTGCCCGGGACAGGGGTGTCGATGGCTACACCTTC. It translates to CSVARDRGVDGYTF.

This clonotype was seen more than once but under ten times. This chain joins TRBV6-1 and TRBJ2-6; the match to TRBD1 covers 7 bases. The CDR3 totals 18 residues. V was clipped by 2 bases and J by 0 bases; unmatched bases: 7. The germline V gene encodes CDR1 MNHNS and CDR2 SASEGT. CDR3 nucleotides: TGTGCCAGCAGTGAATTTTGGACAGGCGACTCTGGGGCCAACGTCCTGACTTTC. As protein: CASSEFWTGDSGANVLTF.

The chain carries TRBV24-1 and TRBJ2-3; no definite D call. The V end lost 10 bases, the J end lost 4 bases, and 17 bases lay between the germline ends. The CDR3 spans 14 residues. Germline CDR1 reads KGHDR; CDR2 reads SFDVKD. The DNA for the CDR3 is TGTGCCACTCCCGCTAAGGCTGGCGCAGATACGCAGTATTTT. As protein: CATPAKAGADTQYF.

This clonotype was detected a few times. The chain carries TRBV9 and TRBJ2-7, with D tentatively TRBD1 or TRBD2 (5 bases each). The germline V gene has CDR1 SGDLS and CDR2 YYNGEE. This CDR3 spans 15 amino acids. V shed 4 bases and J shed 2 bases, with 16 bases lying between them. The CDR3: CASSKDGATTYEQYF. In DNA form, the CDR3 reads TGTGCCAGCAGCAAAGACGGGGCTACCACCTACGAGCAGTACTTC.

There are a few counts of this clonotype. The chain is built from TRBV19 and TRBJ2-1; tentative D call: TRBD2 (6 bases). The CDR3 has 16 residues. Germline V gene lookup returns CDR1 LNHDA and CDR2 SQIVND (reference sequence). The V end lost 5 bases, the J end lost 0 bases, and 14 bases lay between the germline ends. The CDR3 nucleotides read TGTGCCAGTAGTCTCATGGCGGGATACTCCTACAATGAGCAGTTCTTC. The encoded protein is CASSLMAGYSYNEQFF.

There are many counts of this clonotype. The chain uses TRBV24-1 and TRBJ1-5; D is possibly TRBD1 (5 bases). The ends were cut back, 6 bases at V and 4 bases at J, with 21 bases in the middle. This CDR3 is 17 amino acids long. The V gene's germline CDR1 is KGHDR and CDR2 SFDVKD. Here the CDR3 reads CATSPISGMSRNQPQHF. The CDR3 DNA sequence: TGTGCCACCAGTCCAATTTCAGGGATGAGTCGGAATCAGCCCCAGCATTTT.

This clonotype was seen a few times. A much bigger clone sits one base away, suggesting this may be a read error. The gene calls are TRBV7-8 and TRBJ1-4; a weak D match, TRBD1 (6 bases). This CDR3 has 14 amino acids. Per the germline V gene, CDR1 is SGHVS and CDR2 is FQNEAQ. Trimming shortened V by 7 bases and J by 6 bases, and 15 bases separated the two germline ends. The CDR3 spells CASNSAGAYEKLFF. CDR3 in DNA: TGTGCCAGCAACTCGGCAGGGGCGTATGAAAAACTGTTTTTT.

This chain connects TRBV28 to TRBJ2-7, with a possible D match to TRBD2 (5 bases). Germline lookup yields CDR1 MDHEN and CDR2 SYDVKM. The CDR3 has 13 amino acids. V was shortened by 6 bases and J by 6 bases, with 15 bases between the two germline ends. DNA for the CDR3: TGTGCCAGCAGCCTAGCACCTTGGCCCGAGCAGTACTTC. It specifies CASSLAPWPEQYF.

The gene calls are TRBV2 and TRBJ1-5; D is perhaps TRBD1 (6 bases). CDR3 length equals 14 residues. CDR1 and CDR2 (germline): SNHLY, FYNNEI. Between the trimmed V and J ends, which lost 3 bases and 1 base, there was a span of 7 bases. This chain's CDR3 is CASSDQGSNQPQHF. The DNA of the CDR3 is TGTGCCAGCAGTGACCAGGGGAGCAATCAGCCCCAGCATTTT.

This clonotype showed up just once. The chain links TRBV19 to TRBJ1-2; 7 bases map to TRBD1. Trimming removed 8 bases from V and 3 bases from J; junction bases left unmatched: 12. Germline V gives CDR1 LNHDA, CDR2 SQIVND (reference sequence). The CDR3 covers 15 residues. The CDR3: CASRHRDRNYYGYTF. CDR3 sequence (DNA): TGTGCCAGTCGACATCGGGACAGAAATTACTATGGCTACACCTTC.

The chain carries TRBV9 and TRBJ1-6; D unresolved. This CDR3 contains 13 residues. From germline, CDR1 is SGDLS and CDR2 YYNGEE. Trimming pared 0 bases from V and 7 bases from J, leaving 5 bases between. Here the CDR3 DNA reads TGTGCCAGCAGCGTAGAAGGGAATTCACCCCTCCACTTT. It encodes CASSVEGNSPLHF.